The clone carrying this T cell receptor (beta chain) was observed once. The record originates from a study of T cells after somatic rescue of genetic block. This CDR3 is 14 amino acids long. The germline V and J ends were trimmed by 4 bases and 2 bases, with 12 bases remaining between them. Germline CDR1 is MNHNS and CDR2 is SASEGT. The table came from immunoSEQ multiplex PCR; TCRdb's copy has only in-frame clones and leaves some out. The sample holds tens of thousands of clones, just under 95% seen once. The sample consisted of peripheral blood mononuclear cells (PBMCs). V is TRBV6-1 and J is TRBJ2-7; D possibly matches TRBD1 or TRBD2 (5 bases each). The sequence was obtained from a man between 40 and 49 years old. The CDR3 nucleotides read TGTGCCAGCAGTGCGGGGCTTCCAGCCTACGAGCAGTACTTC. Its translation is CASSAGLPAYEQYF.